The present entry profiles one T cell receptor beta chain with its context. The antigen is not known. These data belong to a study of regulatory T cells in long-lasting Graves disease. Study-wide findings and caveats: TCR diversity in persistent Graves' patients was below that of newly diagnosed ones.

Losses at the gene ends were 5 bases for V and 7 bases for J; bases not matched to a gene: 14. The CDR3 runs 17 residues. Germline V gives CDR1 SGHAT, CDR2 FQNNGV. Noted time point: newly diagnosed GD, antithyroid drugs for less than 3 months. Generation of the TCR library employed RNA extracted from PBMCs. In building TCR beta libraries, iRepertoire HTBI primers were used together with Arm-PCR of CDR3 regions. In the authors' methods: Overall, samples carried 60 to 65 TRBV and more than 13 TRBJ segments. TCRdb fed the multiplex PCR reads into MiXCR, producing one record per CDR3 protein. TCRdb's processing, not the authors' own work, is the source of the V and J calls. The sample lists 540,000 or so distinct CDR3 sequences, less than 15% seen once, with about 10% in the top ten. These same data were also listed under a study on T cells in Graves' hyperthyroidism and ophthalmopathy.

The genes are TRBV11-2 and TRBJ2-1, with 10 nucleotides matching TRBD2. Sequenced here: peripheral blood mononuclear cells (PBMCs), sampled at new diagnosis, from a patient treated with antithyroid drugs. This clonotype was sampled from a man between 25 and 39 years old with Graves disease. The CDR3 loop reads CASSPFGLAGARNEQFF. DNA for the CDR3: TGTGCCAGCAGCCCCTTCGGGCTAGCGGGGGCTAGGAATGAGCAGTTCTTC.